The clone carrying this T cell receptor (beta chain) has just a few counts. The antigen remains unidentified. The germline CDR1 and CDR2 sequences are SNHLY and FYNNEI. V lost 7 bases and J lost 4; bases outside the gene matches: 6. The CDR3 covers 15 residues. This entry is derived from a study of T cell responses to AZD1222 COVID-19 vaccine. Sequencing was performed with immunoSEQ multiplex PCR; in TCRdb, only in-frame clones are kept and a portion is missing. The repertoire has about 150,000 clones, about 90% of them found once; the top ten carry approximately 3.9%. General study results and limits: Spike was spanned by vaccine-associated CD4 TCRs, with dominance at 160-218 and 743-854. Donors were mostly white British, more females; clonal diversity possibly underestimated. Increases in Spike-specific TCR breadth and depth were seen after two AZD1222 doses. Variant regions that are unmutated are reportedly the target of nearly half of spike-specific TCRs.

V usage is TRBV2 and J usage is TRBJ2-3, with 12 bases identical to TRBD2. The receptor was derived from an adult who received the AZD1222 COVID-19 vaccine. This material consisted of peripheral blood, taken 28 days after the second AZD1222 dose. CDR3 nucleotides: TGTGCCAGCACCCGACTAGCGGGAGTATCAGATACGCAGTATTTT. This sequence encodes CASTRLAGVSDTQYF.